The 10 T cell receptor beta chains below all came from one sample that was sequenced in a study of PD-L1 blockade in urothelial cancer. The protocol was immunoSEQ multiplex PCR, while the TCRdb copy is restricted to in-frame clones and leaves out a portion. The table shows 41,000 or so clones, with approximately 80% occurring only once. This specimen was PBMCs, taken around atezolizumab (anti-PD-L1) treatment. The source is a man between 60 and 70 years old with urothelial cancer.

This clone was observed a few times. The chain uses TRBV30 and TRBJ1-1; D is possibly TRBD1 (5 bases). The germline V gene encodes CDR1 GTSNPN and CDR2 SVGIG (reference sequence). V lost 5 bases, J lost 1 base, and 11 bases lay in between. The CDR3 is made up of 13 amino acids. The DNA for the CDR3 is TGTGCCTGGTCGAAGGACACGAACACTGAAGCTTTCTTT. Translated, it gives CAWSKDTNTEAFF.

The chain combines TRBV5-1 with TRBJ1-2; TRBD1 matches 10 bases. Germline V gives CDR1 SGHRS, CDR2 YFSETQ. This CDR3 spans 16 amino acids. With 4 bases clipped from V and 2 bases from J, the junction kept 8 bases outside the gene matches. The CDR3 nucleotides are TGCGCCAGCAGCAACATACCGGGACAGGGGAACTATGGCTACACCTTC. This encodes CASSNIPGQGNYGYTF.

The chain employs TRBV29-1 and TRBJ1-1; 11 nucleotides agree with TRBD1. The CDR3 runs to 12 residues. Looked up from germline, CDR1 is SQVTM and CDR2 is ANQGSEA. V lost 7 bases, J lost 3 bases, and 1 base stayed unmatched. The CDR3 region is CSGGQGDTEAFF. In DNA, the CDR3 is TGCAGCGGGGGACAGGGGGACACTGAAGCTTTCTTT.

This chain uses TRBV5-1 with TRBJ2-7; D is possibly TRBD1 (5 bases). The CDR3 is 13 residues long. The germline gives CDR1 SGHRS, CDR2 YFSETQ. V was shortened by 4 bases and J by 0 bases, with 8 bases between the two germline ends. The CDR3 nucleotides read TGCGCCAGCAGCGGTGGGGCCTCCTACGAGCAGTACTTC. This translates into CASSGGASYEQYF.

The chain employs TRBV6-1 and TRBJ2-1; 10 bases agree with TRBD2. The CDR3 is 15 amino acids. Trimming removed 6 bases from V and 9 bases from J; junction bases left unmatched: 11. The germline V gene has CDR1 MNHNS and CDR2 SASEGT. The CDR3 here is CASRLEAGGPGEQFF. The CDR3 region has the DNA TGTGCCAGCAGGCTGGAAGCGGGGGGGCCGGGTGAGCAGTTCTTC.

The J gene is TRBJ2-5, the V gene TRBV7-2; 7 bases line up with TRBD2. Trimming cost V 5 bases and J 5 bases; bases outside gene matches: 14. The CDR3 has 16 amino acids. Germline values: CDR1 SGHTA, CDR2 FQGNSA. This chain's CDR3 is CASSLSADSGVETQYF. The DNA for the CDR3 is TGTGCCAGCAGCCTCAGCGCAGACAGCGGGGTGGAGACCCAGTACTTC.

This chain links TRBV5-4 with TRBJ2-5; tentatively, D is TRBD2 (5 bases). V gave up 2 bases and J gave up 2 bases, with 19 bases separating them. Germline loops: CDR1 SGHNT, CDR2 YYREEE (reference sequence). The CDR3 totals 17 residues. CDR3 sequence (DNA): TGTGCCAGCAGCTTTCCGGGCCCCCTTACGGGGCAAGAGACCCAGTACTTC. It codes for CASSFPGPLTGQETQYF.

The chain combines TRBV7-2 with TRBJ2-7; no firm D call. Trimming stripped 3 bases from V and 2 bases from J, with 8 bases between. The CDR3 is made up of 13 amino acids. Germline CDR1 is SGHTA and CDR2 is FQGNSA. The CDR3 bases are TGTGCCAGCAGCTTTCCCCCGGCCTACGAGCAGTACTTC. This gives the protein CASSFPPAYEQYF. Full variable domain (rest looked up from reference TRBV7-2 and TRBJ2-7): GAGVSQSPSNKVTEKGKDVELRCDPISGHTALYWYRQSLGQGLEFLIYFQGNSAPDKSGLPSDRFSAERTGGSVSTLTIQRTQQEDSAVYLCASSFPPAYEQYFGPGTRLTVT.

This chain joins TRBV5-1 and TRBJ1-1; D possibly corresponds to TRBD1 (5 bases). The CDR3 has 16 residues. Per germline, CDR1 SGHRS and CDR2 YFSETQ. V gave up 0 bases and J gave up 1 base, with 13 bases separating them. CDR3 protein: CASSLDPATANTEAFF. DNA of the CDR3: TGCGCCAGCAGCTTGGACCCCGCGACAGCGAACACTGAAGCTTTCTTT.

The V call is TRBV28, the J call TRBJ1-1; 7 nucleotides match TRBD1. The length of the CDR3 is 15 residues. V trimming: 5 bases; J trimming: 3 bases; junction bases outside the gene matches: 9. Germline loops: CDR1 MDHEN, CDR2 SYDVKM. CDR3: CASSPHSDRDTEAFF. CDR3 DNA: TGTGCCAGCAGTCCCCACTCCGACAGGGACACTGAAGCTTTCTTT.